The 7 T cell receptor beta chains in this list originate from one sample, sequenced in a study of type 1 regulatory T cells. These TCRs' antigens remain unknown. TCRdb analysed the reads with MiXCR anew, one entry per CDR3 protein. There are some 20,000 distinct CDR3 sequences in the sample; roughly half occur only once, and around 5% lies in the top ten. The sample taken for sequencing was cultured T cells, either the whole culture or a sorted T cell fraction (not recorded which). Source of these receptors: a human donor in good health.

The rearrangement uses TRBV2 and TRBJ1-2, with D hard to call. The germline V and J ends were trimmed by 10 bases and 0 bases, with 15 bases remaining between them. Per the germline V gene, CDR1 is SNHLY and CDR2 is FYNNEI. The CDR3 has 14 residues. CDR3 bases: TGTGCCAACAGCTTATTGGATACTAACTATGGCTACACCTTC. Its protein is CANSLLDTNYGYTF.

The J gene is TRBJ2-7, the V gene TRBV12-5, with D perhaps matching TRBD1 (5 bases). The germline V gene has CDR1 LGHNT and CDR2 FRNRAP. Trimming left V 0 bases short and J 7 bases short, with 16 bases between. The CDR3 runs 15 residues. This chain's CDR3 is CASGLVLRTRWEQYF. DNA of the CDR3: TGTGCTAGTGGTTTGGTACTGAGGACACGTTGGGAGCAGTACTTC.

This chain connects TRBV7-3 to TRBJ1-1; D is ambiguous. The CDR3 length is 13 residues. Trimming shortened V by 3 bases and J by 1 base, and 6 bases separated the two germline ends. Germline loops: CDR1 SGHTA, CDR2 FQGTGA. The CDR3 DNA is TGTGCCAGCAGCTTGGGAGCGAACACTGAAGCTTTCTTT. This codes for CASSLGANTEAFF.

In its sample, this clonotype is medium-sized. This CDR3 is CASSPDRDTEAFF. In DNA form, the CDR3 reads TGTGCCAGCTCGCCCGACAGGGACACTGAAGCTTTCTTT. This rearrangement joins TRBV18 to TRBJ1-1, with 7 bases matching TRBD1. The V segment lost 6 bases and the J segment 3 bases; nucleotides outside the gene matches: 4. The CDR3 has 13 amino acids. The germline V gene encodes CDR1 KGHSH and CDR2 LQKENI.

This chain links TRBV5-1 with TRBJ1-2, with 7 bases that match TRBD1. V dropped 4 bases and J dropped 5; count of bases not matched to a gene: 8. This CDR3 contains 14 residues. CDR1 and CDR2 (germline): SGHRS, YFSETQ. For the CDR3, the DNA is TGCGCCAGCAGCATTACGACAGGGACTTATGGCTACACCTTC. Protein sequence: CASSITTGTYGYTF. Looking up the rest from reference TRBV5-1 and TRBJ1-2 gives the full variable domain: KAGVTQTPRYLIKTRGQQVTLSCSPISGHRSVSWYQQTPGQGLQFLFEYFSETQRNKGNFPGRFSGRQFSNSRSEMNVSTLELGDSALYLCASSITTGTYGYTFGSGTRLTVV.

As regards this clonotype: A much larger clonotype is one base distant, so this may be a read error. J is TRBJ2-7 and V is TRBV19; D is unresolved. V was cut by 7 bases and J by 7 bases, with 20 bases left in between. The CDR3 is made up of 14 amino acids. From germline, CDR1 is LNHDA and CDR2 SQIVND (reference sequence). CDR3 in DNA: TGTGCCAGTACCCGGACCCTAACACGGGCAGAGCAGTACTTC. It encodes CASTRTLTRAEQYF.

The CDR3 is CASSQDGRGAAGPYNEQFF. In DNA, the CDR3 is TGTGCCAGCAGCCAAGATGGGCGGGGGGCCGCCGGGCCCTACAATGAGCAGTTCTTC. The chain joins TRBV4-2 to TRBJ2-1; 8 positions agree with TRBD2. Germline V gene sequence: CDR1 LGHNA, CDR2 YNFKEQ. This CDR3 region has 19 residues. V lost 0 bases to trimming and J lost 2 bases; unmatched junction nucleotides: 12.